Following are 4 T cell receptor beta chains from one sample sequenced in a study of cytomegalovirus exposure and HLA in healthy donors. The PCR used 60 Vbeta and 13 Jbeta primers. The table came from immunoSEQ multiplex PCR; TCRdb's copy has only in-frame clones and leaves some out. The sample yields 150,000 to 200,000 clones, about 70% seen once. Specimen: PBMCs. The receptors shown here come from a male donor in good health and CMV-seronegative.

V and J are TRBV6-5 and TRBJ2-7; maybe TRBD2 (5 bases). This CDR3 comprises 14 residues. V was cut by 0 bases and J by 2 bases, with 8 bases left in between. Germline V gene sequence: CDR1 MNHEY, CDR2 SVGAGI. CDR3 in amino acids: CASSYSEDTYEQYF. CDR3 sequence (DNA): TGTGCCAGCAGTTACTCGGAGGATACCTACGAGCAGTACTTC.

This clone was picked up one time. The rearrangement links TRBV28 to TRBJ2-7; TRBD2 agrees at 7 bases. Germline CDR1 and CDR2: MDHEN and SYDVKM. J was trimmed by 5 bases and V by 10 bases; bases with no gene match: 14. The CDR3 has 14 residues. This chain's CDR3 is CATSEREPPHEQYF. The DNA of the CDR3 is TGTGCCACCTCAGAGCGGGAACCCCCCCACGAGCAGTACTTC.

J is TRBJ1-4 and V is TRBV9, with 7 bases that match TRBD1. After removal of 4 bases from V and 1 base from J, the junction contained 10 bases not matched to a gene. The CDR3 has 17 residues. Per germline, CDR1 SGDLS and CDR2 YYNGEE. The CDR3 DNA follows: TGTGCCAGCAGCTCACCCGGGGCAGGGGGAACTAATGAAAAACTGTTTTTT. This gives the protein CASSSPGAGGTNEKLFF.

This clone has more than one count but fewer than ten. CDR3 amino acids: CASSWETGYNEQFF. DNA for the CDR3: TGTGCCAGCAGTTGGGAGACAGGTTACAATGAGCAGTTCTTC. The chain uses TRBV28 and TRBJ2-1; possible D gene TRBD1, 6 bases. This CDR3 contains 14 residues. Germline CDR1 MDHEN, CDR2 SYDVKM. V was pared by 4 bases and J by 4 bases, with 11 bases between.